This T cell receptor beta chain was documented in a study of radiation and T cells in renal cell carcinoma. Only in-frame clones appear in the TCRdb table, and some are missing; sequencing was by immunoSEQ multiplex PCR. The profile shows about 130,000 clones, more than 75% of them singletons. Documented time point: blood 2 weeks post-SBRT. Regarding treatment: 15 Gy SBRT to primary tumor, nephrectomy 4 weeks later. Serial blood draws occurred at baseline and 2 and 4 weeks post-SBRT. Clear cell pathology was present in this patient's renal cell carcinoma. Points from the study as a whole: Baseline intratumoral clonotype presence is unknown without pretreatment biopsies. Top tumor clonotypes rose in blood 2 weeks post-radiation, then contracted.

The germline V gene encodes CDR1 GTSNPN and CDR2 SVGIG (reference sequence). V was clipped by 5 bases and J by 2 bases, with 7 bases between them. This CDR3 contains 11 residues. In the case of this clone: Its antigen is unidentified.

V gene TRBV30 combines with J gene TRBJ2-7; no definite D call. Sequences were derived from blood, sampled from a patient whose treatment included radiotherapy and nephrectomy. This receptor was obtained from a woman between 65 and 79 years old with renal cell carcinoma. CDR3 DNA sequence: TGTGCCTGGGGATTGACCTACGAGCAGTACTTC. Protein product: CAWGLTYEQYF.